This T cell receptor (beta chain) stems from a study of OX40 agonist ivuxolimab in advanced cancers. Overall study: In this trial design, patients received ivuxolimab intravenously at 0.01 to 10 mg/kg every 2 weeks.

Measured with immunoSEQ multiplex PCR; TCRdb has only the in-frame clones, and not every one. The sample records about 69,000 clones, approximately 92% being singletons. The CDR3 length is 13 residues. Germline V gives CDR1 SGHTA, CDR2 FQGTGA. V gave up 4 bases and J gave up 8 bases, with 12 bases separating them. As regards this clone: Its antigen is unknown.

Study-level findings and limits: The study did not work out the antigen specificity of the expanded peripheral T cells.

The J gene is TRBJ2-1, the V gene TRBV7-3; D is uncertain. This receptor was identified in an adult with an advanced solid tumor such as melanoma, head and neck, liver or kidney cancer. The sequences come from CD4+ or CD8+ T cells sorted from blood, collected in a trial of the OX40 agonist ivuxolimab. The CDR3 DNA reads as TGTGCCAGCAGCTCTACGGGCGGCGATGAGCAGTTCTTC. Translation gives CASSSTGGDEQFF.